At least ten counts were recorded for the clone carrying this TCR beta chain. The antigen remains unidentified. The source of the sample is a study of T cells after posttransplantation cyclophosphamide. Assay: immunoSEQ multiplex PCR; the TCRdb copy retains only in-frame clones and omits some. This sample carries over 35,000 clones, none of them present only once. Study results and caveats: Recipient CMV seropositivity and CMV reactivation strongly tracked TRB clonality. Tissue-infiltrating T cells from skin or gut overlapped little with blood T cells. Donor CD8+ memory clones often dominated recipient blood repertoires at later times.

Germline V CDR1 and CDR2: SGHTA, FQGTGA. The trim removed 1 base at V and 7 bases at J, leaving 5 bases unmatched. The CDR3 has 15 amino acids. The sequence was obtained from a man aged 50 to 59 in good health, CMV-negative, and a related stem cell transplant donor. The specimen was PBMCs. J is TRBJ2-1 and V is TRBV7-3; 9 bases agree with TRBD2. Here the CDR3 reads CASSLMLAGLNEQFF. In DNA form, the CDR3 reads TGTGCCAGCAGCTTAATGCTAGCGGGATTGAATGAGCAGTTCTTC.